This T cell receptor beta chain was retrieved from a study of T cells after yellow fever vaccination. The CDR3 consists of 15 residues. The V segment lost 1 base and the J segment 2 bases; nucleotides outside the gene matches: 8. Per the germline V gene, CDR1 is SQVTM and CDR2 is ANQGSEA. TCRdb reprocessed the 5' RACE reads with MiXCR, giving one entry per CDR3 protein. The table shows some 110,000 distinct CDR3 sequences, with 7% to 8.5% occurring only once. This clonotype occurred many times. Sequencing used CD8+ T cells sorted from PBMCs, obtained 45 days after the yellow fever booster vaccination. The chain joins TRBV29-1 to TRBJ2-7; the match to TRBD1 covers 7 bases. This sequence originates from a young man who received the YFV17D yellow fever vaccine. CDR3 nucleotides: TGCAGCGTTGAAGCCACCGGGACAGAAACCTACGAGCAGTACTTC. Translation gives CSVEATGTETYEQYF.